A single sample is the source of the 8 T cell receptor beta chains below, sequenced in a study of T cell clonality in common variable immunodeficiency. Measured with immunoSEQ multiplex PCR; TCRdb has only the in-frame clones, and not every one. Listed for the sample are about 34,000 clones, none seen a single time. General study points: Common variable immunodeficiency TCR beta sequences reportedly had fewer deletions and N-nucleotide insertions.

These receptors' targets are unknown. Sequences were obtained from peripheral blood mononuclear cells. These receptors originate from a human donor with common variable immunodeficiency.

This clone was detected a few times. The read comes to an end 3 residues before the CDR3 does, leaving the germline J gene to fill in the end. The chain joins TRBV30 to TRBJ1-1, with 7 bases fitting TRBD1. The ends lost 7 bases at V and 1 base at J; junction bases unmatched: 9. The CDR3 totals 14 residues. Looked up from germline, CDR1 is GTSNPN and CDR2 is SVGIG (reference sequence). The CDR3 bases that were read are TGTGCCTCCGTCAAGGGGGCCTGGAACACTGAA. Amino acids: CASVKGAWNTE. The complete CDR3 reads CASVKGAWNTEAFF.

This clone was counted a few times. The CDR3 goes on 3 residues after the read ends, and that part is filled in from the germline J gene. The rearrangement uses TRBV6-2 or TRBV6-3 and TRBJ1-2, with 9 bases aligning to TRBD1. This CDR3 spans 13 amino acids. Germline CDR1 reads MNHEY; CDR2 reads SVGEGT. The CDR3 loop reads CASSPTGGWGYTF. Partial CDR3 DNA: TGTGCCAGCAGCCCTACAGGGGGCTGGGGC.

This clone came up many times. The sequenced fragment ends 3 residues before the CDR3 boundary, so the rest is inferred from the germline J gene. The chain recombines TRBV10-1 with TRBJ2-2; 7 bases are a match to TRBD2. Trimming at V came to 6 bases and at J to 4 bases, leaving 11 bases not matched to a gene. Germline assignment: CDR1 WNHNN and CDR2 SYGVQD (reference sequence). The CDR3 runs 16 residues. The DNA read from the CDR3 is TGCGCCAGCAGCGAAACTCAGAGCGGGGTCACCGGGGAG. This codes for CASSETQSGVTGE. The full CDR3 protein reads CASSETQSGVTGELFF.

This clone has at least ten counts. The read ends 3 residues early relative to the CDR3; the germline J gene fills the gap. The rearrangement links TRBV11-2 to TRBJ1-1, with a possible D match to TRBD1 (5 bases). Trimming pared 0 bases from V and 3 bases from J, leaving 11 bases between. Germline loops: CDR1 SGHAT, CDR2 FQNNGV. This CDR3 contains 15 residues. CDR3 DNA (partial): TGTGCCAGCAGCTTAGAGTGGGGGGAAGACACTGAA. This codes for CASSLEWGEDTE. The whole CDR3 region reads CASSLEWGEDTEAFF.

This clone has a count of ten or more. The read terminates 3 residues ahead of where the CDR3 ends, so the germline J gene completes it. The chain has TRBV2 and TRBJ2-7, with TRBD1 identical over 7 bases. Germline assignment: CDR1 SNHLY and CDR2 FYNNEI. J lost 1 base, V lost 7 bases, and 16 bases had no gene match. The CDR3 runs 17 residues. Partial CDR3 DNA: TGTGCCAGCACCCCGGACAGGTGGGCAGGGGGTTCCTACGAG. Its translation: CASTPDRWAGGSYE. The whole CDR3 reads CASTPDRWAGGSYEQYF.

The sample holds many counts of this clone. The read ends 3 residues before the CDR3 terminus; that terminus is restored from the germline J gene. The rearrangement uses TRBV14 and TRBJ1-2, with 8 bases matching TRBD1. This CDR3 is built from 13 residues. Germline values: CDR1 SGHDN, CDR2 FVKESK. Unmatched junction bases numbered 3, after V lost 4 bases and J lost 5 bases. The DNA read from the CDR3 is TGTGCCAGCAGCCGGACAGGGATTTATGGC. It codes for CASSRTGIYG. The entire CDR3 protein reads CASSRTGIYGYTF.

In its sample, this clone was seen many times. The read is 3 residues too short to cover the CDR3 end, so that end is filled in from the germline J gene. The genes are TRBV10-3 and TRBJ2-1; 10 positions match TRBD2. CDR3 length: 17 amino acids. V lost 2 bases, J lost 7 bases, and 11 bases stayed unmatched. The germline CDR1 and CDR2 sequences are ENHRY and SYGVKD. CDR3 region: CAISETSGTPMGNEQFF. The DNA read from the CDR3 is TGTGCCATCAGTGAGACTAGCGGGACTCCCATGGGGAATGAG.

About this clone itself: The read ends 3 residues shy of where the CDR3 ends; the end is completed using the germline J gene. V is TRBV7-3 and J is TRBJ2-2, with 7 nucleotides matching TRBD1. The CDR3 sequence is 14 residues long. J lost 3 bases, V lost 5 bases, and 3 bases had no gene match. Germline lookup yields CDR1 SGHTA and CDR2 FQGTGA. CDR3 DNA (partial): TGTGCCAGCAGCCGACAGGGAGACACCGGGGAG. This encodes CASSRQGDTGE. The entire CDR3 protein reads CASSRQGDTGELFF.